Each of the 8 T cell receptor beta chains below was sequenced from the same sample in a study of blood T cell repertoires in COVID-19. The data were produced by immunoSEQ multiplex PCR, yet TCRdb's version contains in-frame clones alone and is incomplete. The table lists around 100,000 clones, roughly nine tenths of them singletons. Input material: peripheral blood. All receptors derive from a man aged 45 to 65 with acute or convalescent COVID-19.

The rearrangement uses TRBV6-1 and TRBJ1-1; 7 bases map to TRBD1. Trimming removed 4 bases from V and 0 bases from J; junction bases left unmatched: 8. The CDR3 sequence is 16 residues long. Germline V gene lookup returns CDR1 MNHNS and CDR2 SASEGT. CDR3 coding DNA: TGTGCCAGCAGTGTCCAGGACAGGCTGATGAACACTGAAGCTTTCTTT. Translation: CASSVQDRLMNTEAFF.

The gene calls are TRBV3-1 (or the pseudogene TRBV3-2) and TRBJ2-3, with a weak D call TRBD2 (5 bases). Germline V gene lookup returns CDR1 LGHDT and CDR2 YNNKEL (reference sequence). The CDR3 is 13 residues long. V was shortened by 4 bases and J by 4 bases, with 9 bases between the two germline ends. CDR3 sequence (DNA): TGTGCCAGCAGCCGACTACGGGCAGATACGCAGTATTTT. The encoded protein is CASSRLRADTQYF.

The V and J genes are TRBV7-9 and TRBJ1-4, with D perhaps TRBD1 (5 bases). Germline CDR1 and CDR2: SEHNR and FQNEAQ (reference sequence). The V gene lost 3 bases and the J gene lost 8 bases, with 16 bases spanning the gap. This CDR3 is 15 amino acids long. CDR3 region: CASSLSGGTQEKLFF. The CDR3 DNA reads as TGTGCCAGCAGCTTGAGCGGCGGGACGCAGGAAAAACTGTTTTTT. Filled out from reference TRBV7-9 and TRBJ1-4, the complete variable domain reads DTGVSQNPRHKITKRGQNVTFRCDPISEHNRLYWYRQTLGQGPEFLTYFQNEAQLEKSRLLSDRFSAERPKGSFSTLEIQRTEQGDSAMYLCASSLSGGTQEKLFFGSGTQLSVL.

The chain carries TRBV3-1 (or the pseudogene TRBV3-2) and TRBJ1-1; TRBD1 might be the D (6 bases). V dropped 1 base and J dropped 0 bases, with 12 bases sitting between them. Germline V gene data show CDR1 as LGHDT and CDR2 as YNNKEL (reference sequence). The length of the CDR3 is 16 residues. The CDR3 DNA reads TGTGCCAGCAGCCAAGTAGGAGGACAGCTGAACACTGAAGCTTTCTTT. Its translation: CASSQVGGQLNTEAFF.

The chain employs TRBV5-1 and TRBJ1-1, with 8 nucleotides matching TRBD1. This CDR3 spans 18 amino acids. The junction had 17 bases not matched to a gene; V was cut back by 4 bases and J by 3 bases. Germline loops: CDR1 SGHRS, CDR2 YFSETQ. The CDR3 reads CASSGTGQGLLRYTEAFF. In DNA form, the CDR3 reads TGCGCCAGCAGCGGAACAGGACAGGGTTTGCTTAGGTACACTGAAGCTTTCTTT.

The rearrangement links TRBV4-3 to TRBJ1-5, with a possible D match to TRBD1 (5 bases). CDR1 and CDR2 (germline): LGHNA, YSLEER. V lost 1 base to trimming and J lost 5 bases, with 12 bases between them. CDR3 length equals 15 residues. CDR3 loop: CASSQALSRDQPQHF. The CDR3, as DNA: TGCGCCAGCAGCCAAGCCCTCAGCAGGGATCAGCCCCAGCATTTT.

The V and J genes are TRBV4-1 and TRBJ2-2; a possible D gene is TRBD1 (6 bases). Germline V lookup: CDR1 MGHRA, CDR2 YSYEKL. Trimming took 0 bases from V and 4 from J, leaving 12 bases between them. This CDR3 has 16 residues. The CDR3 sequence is CASSQDRQGTTGELFF. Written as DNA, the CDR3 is TGCGCCAGCAGCCAAGATAGGCAGGGGACCACCGGGGAGCTGTTTTTT.

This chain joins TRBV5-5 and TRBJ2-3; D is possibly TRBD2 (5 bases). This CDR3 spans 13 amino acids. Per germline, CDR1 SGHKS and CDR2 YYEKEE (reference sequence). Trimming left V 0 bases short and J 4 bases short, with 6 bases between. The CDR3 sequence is CASSLERADTQYF. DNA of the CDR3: TGTGCCAGCAGCTTGGAGAGGGCAGATACGCAGTATTTT.